Below are 8 T cell receptor beta chains sequenced from a single sample in a study of OX40 agonist ivuxolimab in advanced cancers. Only in-frame clones appear in the TCRdb table, and some are missing; sequencing was by immunoSEQ multiplex PCR. Of approximately 90,000 clones in the sample, about 87% were seen once. This material consisted of CD4+ or CD8+ T cells sorted from blood, taken in a trial of the OX40 agonist ivuxolimab. The origin of the receptors is an adult with an advanced solid tumor such as melanoma, head and neck, liver or kidney cancer.

The rearrangement joins TRBV13 to TRBJ2-2, with TRBD1 matching 8 bases. V lost 1 base to trimming and J lost 0 bases; unmatched junction nucleotides: 1. Per the germline V gene, CDR1 is PRHDT and CDR2 is FYEKMQ (reference sequence). The CDR3 consists of 16 residues. DNA of the CDR3: TGTGCCAGCAGCTTAGAACAGGGGGCGAACACCGGGGAGCTGTTTTTT. It specifies CASSLEQGANTGELFF.

This sequence joins TRBV19 and TRBJ2-1, with TRBD2 matching over 9 bases. The CDR3 sequence is 16 residues long. The germline gives CDR1 LNHDA, CDR2 SQIVND (reference sequence). V shed 0 bases, J shed 3 bases, and the junction held 3 bases outside the gene matches. The CDR3 DNA is TGTGCCAGTAGTATAGATCGCGGGAGGGTCTACAATGAGCAGTTCTTC. As protein: CASSIDRGRVYNEQFF. The full variable domain, with the rest looked up from reference TRBV19 and TRBJ2-1, is DGGITQSPKYLFRKEGQNVTLSCEQNLNHDAMYWYRQDPGQGLRLIYYSQIVNDFQKGDIAEGYSVSREKKESFPLTVTSAQKNPTAFYLCASSIDRGRVYNEQFFGPGTRLTVL.

This clone has a handful of counts. The CDR3 loop reads CASSVGVASGSKQYF. CDR3 sequence (DNA): TGTGCCAGCAGCGTAGGAGTGGCTAGCGGGAGTAAGCAGTATTTT. The chain uses TRBV9 and TRBJ2-3; 10 nucleotides match TRBD2. CDR1 is SGDLS, CDR2 YYNGEE, per germline. V shed 0 bases and J 11 bases; nucleotides not matched to a gene: 9. This CDR3 contains 15 residues.

The chain uses TRBV27 and TRBJ1-5, with 7 bases aligning to TRBD1. V shed 6 bases, J shed 3 bases, and the junction held 5 bases outside the gene matches. This CDR3 comprises 14 residues. Germline assignment: CDR1 MNHEY and CDR2 SMNVEV (reference sequence). The CDR3 reads CASRQTGYNQPQHF. Written as DNA, the CDR3 is TGTGCCAGCAGACAGACAGGGTACAATCAGCCCCAGCATTTT.

V and J are TRBV9 and TRBJ2-3; TRBD1 or TRBD2 may be the D gene (5 bases each). The germline V gene encodes CDR1 SGDLS and CDR2 YYNGEE. Trimming removed 2 bases at V and 6 bases at J, with 16 bases between. This CDR3 contains 15 residues. The CDR3 DNA is TGTGCCAGCAGCGTCAGGGCGATCGGGGCGGATACGCAGTATTTT. This sequence encodes CASSVRAIGADTQYF.

The rearrangement uses TRBV7-2 and TRBJ1-5; D might be TRBD1 (5 bases). CDR3 length equals 15 residues. V was clipped by 6 bases and J by 1 base, with 13 bases between them. CDR1 is SGHTA, CDR2 FQGNSA, per germline. The CDR3, as DNA: TGTGCCAGCAGTCTCCCGGGGCTGAGCAATCAGCCCCAGCATTTT. Protein sequence: CASSLPGLSNQPQHF.

Here the CDR3 DNA reads TGTGCCAGCAGCTTAGATGGGCAGCTTAGCAGCCCCCAGCATTTT. This encodes CASSLDGQLSSPQHF. This sequence joins TRBV7-2 and TRBJ1-5; D is ambiguous. The CDR3 extends over 15 amino acids. CDR1 and CDR2 from the germline V gene are SGHTA and FQGNSA. The V gene lost 1 base and the J gene lost 10 bases, with 17 bases spanning the gap.

The chain has TRBV19 and TRBJ2-5; D gene uncertain. There are 13 residues in the CDR3. V lost 1 base to trimming and J lost 3 bases, with 6 bases between them. Germline V gene lookup returns CDR1 LNHDA and CDR2 SQIVND (reference sequence). The CDR3 DNA sequence: TGTGCCAGTAGTATAGTTAGAGAAGAGACCCAGTACTTC. This gives the protein CASSIVREETQYF.